This T cell receptor (beta chain) was recovered during a study of blood T cells in healthy people across ages. Trimming cost V 4 bases and J 7 bases; bases outside gene matches: 9. Germline V gene data show CDR1 as LGHNA and CDR2 as YSLEER. The CDR3 extends over 15 amino acids. Using a J-beta primer mix together with a sample-barcoded 5' primer, a second PCR was run for roughly 6 to 12 cycles. TCRdb used MiXCR to reprocess the 5' RACE reads, holding one entry per CDR3 protein. In the table there are roughly 2 million distinct CDR3 sequences, around half of which are singletons. The source is a woman aged 40 to 55 in good health. The sequencing sample was made of blood. V gene TRBV4-3 combines with J gene TRBJ1-5, with 8 bases that match TRBD1. The CDR3 loop is CASSRDSTGAQPQHF. CDR3 DNA sequence: TGCGCCAGCAGCCGAGATTCGACAGGGGCCCAGCCCCAGCATTTT.